This T cell receptor (beta chain) was sequenced for a study of shared clonotypes between healthy human individuals (dated by TCRdb to 2019 to 2021). Context from the whole study: A couple of women and a few men aged 18 to 49 years were included in the cohort. Between about 0.94 and 8.9 billion PBMCs per donor were obtained by leukapheresis. To increase sequencing depth and limit assay-specific biases, TCR repertoire library preparation and sequencing were carried out by different laboratories using diverse techniques. For each donor, CD4 naive and CD4 memory were each run on three plates, CD8 naive on two plates, and CD8 memory on one plate. To estimate repertoire size and how much clonotype sharing occurs between individuals, the study deeply sequenced the blood TCR repertoires of several healthy adults. Study-wide conclusions, independent of this receptor: Sampling was restricted to blood, and TCR repertoires in tissues likely differ from the TCR repertoires found in blood. Incomplete sequencing was indicated by rarefaction of sorted-subset datasets, despite the large sequencing depth. Sharing across several donors was observed for around 4.8% of naive CD4, 3% to 3.5% of naive CD8, 2.3% of memory CD4, and about 0.38% of memory CD8 clonotypes. Based on pairwise subsampling, the degree of clonotype sharing among donors was expected to be affected by sequencing depth. Clonotypes shared by all four sorted-subset donors showed higher generation probabilities than non-shared clonotypes. Naive subsets generally had larger estimated clonotype richness than memory subsets did. Because the study included only a small number of donors, the genetic and exposure-history diversity represented was limited.

Using the deep immunoSEQ assay, TCR CDR3 regions were amplified from genomic DNA by multiplex PCR. For each cell subset, the extracted genomic DNA was distributed evenly across all wells of several immunoSEQ 96-well plates, and each plate served as one replicate. For sorted subsets, each replicate PCR was loaded with 200 ng genomic DNA, equivalent to about 30,000 T cell genomes. The purified libraries were quantified using a Qubit 3.0 fluorometer, sized with a Bioanalyzer 2100, and then quantified again using the KAPA Library Quantification kit. Each immunoSEQ 96-well plate was sequenced on its own single-read 150-cycle Illumina NextSeq 550 flow cell. Turning to the authors' computational methods: Because the immunoSEQ output included only junctional sequences and no quality scores, the filtering could not be the same as the filtering used for full-length reads. Sequences were annotated with PyIR, a Python wrapper for IgBLAST v1.9, and V/J genes and CDR3 were assigned using IMGT germline references. Any read was removed if the V/J assignment was weak (E-value above 1e-6), the CDR3 was missing, or the read contained stop codons, out-of-frame junctions, or ambiguous translated residues. V3J clonotypes were defined as sequences sharing the same inferred V gene, J gene, and CDR3 amino acid sequence. The percentage overlap between two repertoires was calculated by dividing the number of shared unique clonotypes by the size of the smaller repertoire. RTK rarefaction, the Chao1 estimator, and Recon v2.1 estimates of unobserved clonotypes were used to assess repertoire richness. For all TCRbeta clonotypes obtained by the gDNA method from several donors, generation probabilities were computed with OLGA. TCRdb holds this immuneACCESS table with in-frame rearrangements only. Some clones are missing; in checked studies, unresolved V genes explain under half, and the rest has no known cause. V and J calls and clone size are copied from that table; D and trimming were computed from the DNA. Counted in this sample were under 2,500,000 clones; more than 90% of them appeared once. More than 0.1% of the sample rests with the top ten.

Healthy HIV-negative adults with no recently reported acute infections or vaccinations were included as donors. Only Caucasian adults living in Nashville, Tennessee, USA were represented among the donors. CD4+ T cells were enriched by magnetic negative selection, after which naive cells were positively selected on CD45RA and the negative fraction was taken as the memory subset. After blood collection by leukapheresis, PBMCs were isolated using Ficoll-Histopaque density gradient centrifugation and then cryopreserved in the vapor phase of liquid nitrogen. Purity and quantity of every magnetically sorted T cell population were checked by analytical flow cytometry. Genomic DNA was isolated from each sorted fraction and quantified by UV absorbance on a Nanodrop 2000c. Concerning this clone: Its antigen is unknown. Base qualities are not at hand, and no much larger clone is one base apart.

Including cysteine and phenylalanine, the CDR3 has 13 amino acids. CDR3 DNA only is kept here, 39 bases in frame from base 1. Per the germline V gene, LGHNT is the CDR1 and FRNRAP is the CDR2. From V the trimming removes 5 bases and from J it removes 1 base, while the gene matches leave 2 bases of the junction unaccounted for. What was sequenced was naive CD4+ T cells sorted from blood. This specimen's cell subset or site label, per the study, means: CD45RA+ positively selected. The rearranged chain carries TRBV12-5 and TRBJ2-7, with TRBD2 matching 7 junction bases. This TCR was sampled from a man aged 18 to 30 in good health. The sequenced DNA: TGTGCTAGTGGTAGCGGGACGTCCTACGAGCAGTACTTC. This gives the protein CASGSGTSYEQYF. The variable domain in full, with residues beyond the CDR3 obtained from the reference TRBV12-5 and TRBJ2-7 genes, is DARVTQTPRHKVTEMGQEVTMRCQPILGHNTVFWYRQTMMQGLELLAYFRNRAPLDDSGMPKDRFSAEMPDATLATLKIQPSEPRDSAVYFCASGSGTSYEQYFGPGTRLTVT.